This T cell receptor (beta chain) was documented in a study of blood T cell repertoires in COVID-19. Study at large: The study drew acute and convalescent COVID-19 samples from the United States, Italy and Spain. The analysed material was cDNA or gDNA that came from T cells, B-cell-depleted T cells, or PBMCs.

As processed by the authors: Estimates of nucleated cell counts were drawn from the amplification of reference gene primers. Produced via immunoSEQ multiplex PCR; TCRdb's table is partial and in-frame only. That table is the source of V, J and clone size, and D and trimming were worked out from the DNA. The sample contains 90,000 to 110,000 clones, 85% to 90% of which appear only once. The CDR3 is 12 residues long. The V gene end was trimmed by 7 bases and the J gene end by 3 bases; junction bases not matched to a gene: 3. CDR1 and CDR2 (germline): SGHRS, YFSETQ. This clone came up a few times. The source of this sequence is a human donor in a cohort sampled during active COVID-19. Sequences were obtained from peripheral blood. This chain joins TRBV5-1 and TRBJ1-1, with 7 bases identical to TRBD1. The CDR3 sequence: CASGDSDTEAFF. CDR3 in DNA: TGCGCCAGCGGGGACAGTGACACTGAAGCTTTCTTT.